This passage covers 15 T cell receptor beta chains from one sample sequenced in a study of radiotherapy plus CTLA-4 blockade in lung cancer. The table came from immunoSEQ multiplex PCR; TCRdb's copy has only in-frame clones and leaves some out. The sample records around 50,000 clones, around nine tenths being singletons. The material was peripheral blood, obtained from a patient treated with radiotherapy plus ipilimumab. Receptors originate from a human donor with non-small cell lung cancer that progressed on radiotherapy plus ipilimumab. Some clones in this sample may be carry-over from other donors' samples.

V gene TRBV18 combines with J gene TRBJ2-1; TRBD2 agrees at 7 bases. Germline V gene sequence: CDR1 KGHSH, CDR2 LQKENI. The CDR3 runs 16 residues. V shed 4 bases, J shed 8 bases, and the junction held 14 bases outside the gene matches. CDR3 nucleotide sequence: TGTGCCAGCTCACAATTCGTGGGACCGGGAGGCGATGAGCAGTTCTTC. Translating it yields CASSQFVGPGGDEQFF.

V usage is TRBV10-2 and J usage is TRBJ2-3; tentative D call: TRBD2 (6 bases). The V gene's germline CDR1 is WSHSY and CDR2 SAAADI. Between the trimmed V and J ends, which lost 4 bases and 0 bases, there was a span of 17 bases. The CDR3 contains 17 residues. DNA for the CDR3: TGCGCCAGCAGTGCGGGGGACCTCATAACTAGCACAGATACGCAGTATTTT. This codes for CASSAGDLITSTDTQYF.

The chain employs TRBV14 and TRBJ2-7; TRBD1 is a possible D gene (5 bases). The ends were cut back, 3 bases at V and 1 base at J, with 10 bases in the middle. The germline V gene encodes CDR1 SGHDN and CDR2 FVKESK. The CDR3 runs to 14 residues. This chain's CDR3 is CASSHRQGSYEQYF. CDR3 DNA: TGTGCCAGCAGCCATCGTCAGGGTTCCTACGAGCAGTACTTC.

CDR3 sequence (DNA): TGTGCCAGCTCACCACGGAAGGCGGACACTGAAGCTTTCTTT. Its translation: CASSPRKADTEAFF. The chain joins TRBV18 to TRBJ1-1; D call uncertain. The length of the CDR3 is 14 residues. V shed 1 base and J shed 3 bases, with 9 bases lying between them. Germline V gene lookup returns CDR1 KGHSH and CDR2 LQKENI.

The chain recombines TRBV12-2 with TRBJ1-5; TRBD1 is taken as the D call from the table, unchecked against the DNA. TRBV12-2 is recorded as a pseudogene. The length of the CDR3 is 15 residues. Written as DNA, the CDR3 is TGTGCAAGTCGCCGACAGGGGATTAGCAATCAGCCCCAGCATTTT. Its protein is CASRRQGISNQPQHF.

The CDR3 reads CASSLGDEQYF. CDR3 DNA: TGCGCCAGCAGCTTGGGAGACGAGCAGTACTTC. The V and J genes are TRBV5-1 and TRBJ2-7; no reliable D call. V was pared by 0 bases and J by 5 bases, with 3 bases between. The length of the CDR3 is 11 residues. Per germline, CDR1 SGHRS and CDR2 YFSETQ.

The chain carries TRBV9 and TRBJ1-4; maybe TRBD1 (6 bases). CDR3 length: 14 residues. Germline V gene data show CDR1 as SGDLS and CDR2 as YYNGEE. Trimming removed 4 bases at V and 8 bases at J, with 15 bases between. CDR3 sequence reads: CASSLTGRGEKLFF. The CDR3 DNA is TGTGCCAGCAGCTTAACAGGGAGGGGAGAAAAACTGTTTTTT.

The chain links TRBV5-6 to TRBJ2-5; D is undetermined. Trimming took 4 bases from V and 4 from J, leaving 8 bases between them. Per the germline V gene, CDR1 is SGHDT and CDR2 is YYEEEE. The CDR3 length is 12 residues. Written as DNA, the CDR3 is TGTGCCAGCAGCCGGTATCTAGAGACCCAGTACTTC. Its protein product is CASSRYLETQYF.

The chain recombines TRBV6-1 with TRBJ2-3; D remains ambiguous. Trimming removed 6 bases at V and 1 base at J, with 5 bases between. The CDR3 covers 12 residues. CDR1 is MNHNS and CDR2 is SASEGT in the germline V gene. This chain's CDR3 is CASSWRTDTQYF. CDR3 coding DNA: TGTGCCAGCAGCTGGCGCACAGATACGCAGTATTTT.

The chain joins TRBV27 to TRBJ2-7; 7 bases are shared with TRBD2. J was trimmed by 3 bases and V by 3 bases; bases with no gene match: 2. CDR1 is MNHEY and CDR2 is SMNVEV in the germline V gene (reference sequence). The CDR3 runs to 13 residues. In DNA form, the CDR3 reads TGTGCCAGCAGTTTTCGCGGGAGCTACGAGCAGTACTTC. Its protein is CASSFRGSYEQYF.

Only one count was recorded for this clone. CDR3 bases: TGTGCCAGCACACAAGCGGGAGGGTTCACAGATACGCAGTATTTT. Translation: CASTQAGGFTDTQYF. V usage is TRBV28 and J usage is TRBJ2-3; 10 nucleotides align to TRBD2. Unmatched junction bases numbered 6, after V lost 7 bases and J lost 2 bases. Germline loops: CDR1 MDHEN, CDR2 SYDVKM. The CDR3 consists of 15 residues.

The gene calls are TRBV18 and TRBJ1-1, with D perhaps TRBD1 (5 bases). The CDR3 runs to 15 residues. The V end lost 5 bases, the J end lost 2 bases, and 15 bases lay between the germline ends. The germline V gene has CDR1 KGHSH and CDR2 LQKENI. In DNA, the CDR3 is TGTGCCAGCTCATTCTCCGGGACTCCAAACACTGAAGCTTTCTTT. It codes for CASSFSGTPNTEAFF.

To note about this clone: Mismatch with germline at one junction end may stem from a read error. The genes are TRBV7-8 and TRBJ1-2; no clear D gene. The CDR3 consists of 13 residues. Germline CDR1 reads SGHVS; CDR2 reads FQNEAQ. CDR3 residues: CASSLAEKEGRAF. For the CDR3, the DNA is TGTGCCAGCAGCTTAGCAGAGAAAGAGGGCCGGGCCTTC.

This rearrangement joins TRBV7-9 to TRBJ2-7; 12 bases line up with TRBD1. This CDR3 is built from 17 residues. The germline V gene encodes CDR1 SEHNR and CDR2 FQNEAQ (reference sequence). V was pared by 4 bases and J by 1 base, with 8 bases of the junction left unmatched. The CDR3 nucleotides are TGTGCCAGCAGCTCGATACCGGGACAGGGGGCATCCTACGAGCAGTACTTC. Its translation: CASSSIPGQGASYEQYF.

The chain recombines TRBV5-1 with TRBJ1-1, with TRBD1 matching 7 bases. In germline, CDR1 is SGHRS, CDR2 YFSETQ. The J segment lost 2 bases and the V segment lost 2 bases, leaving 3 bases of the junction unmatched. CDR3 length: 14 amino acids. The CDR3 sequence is CASSLNRGNTEAFF. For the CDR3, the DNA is TGCGCCAGCAGCTTAAACAGGGGTAACACTGAAGCTTTCTTT. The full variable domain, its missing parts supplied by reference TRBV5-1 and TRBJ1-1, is KAGVTQTPRYLIKTRGQQVTLSCSPISGHRSVSWYQQTPGQGLQFLFEYFSETQRNKGNFPGRFSGRQFSNSRSEMNVSTLELGDSALYLCASSLNRGNTEAFFGQGTRLTVV.